This T cell receptor (beta chain) is drawn from a study of Tregs in tolerant kidney transplant recipients. A note on this clone: What it recognizes is unknown.

The germline V and J ends were trimmed by 8 bases and 3 bases, with 11 bases remaining between them. Germline loops: CDR1 LGHNA, CDR2 YSLEER. The CDR3 sequence is 13 residues long. Study observations and caveats: Few patients were studied, so findings need validation in larger groups. The most relevant donor-specific Treg TCRbeta repertoire apparently came from expansion with activated donor B cells.

The repertoire was sequenced with immunoSEQ multiplex PCR; TCRdb's copy has only in-frame clones and lacks some. The sample consists of some 66,000 clones, 80% to 95% of them appearing once. This clonotype was sampled from a human donor who received a combined kidney and bone marrow transplant. The J gene is TRBJ2-1, the V gene TRBV4-3, with D possibly TRBD2 on 6 matching bases. This specimen consisted of CD8+ T cells from blood, obtained before the transplant. CDR3 sequence: CASGSGYYNEQFF. In DNA, the CDR3 is TGCGCCAGCGGTAGCGGCTACTACAATGAGCAGTTCTTC.